This T cell receptor (beta chain) was recovered during a study of cytomegalovirus exposure and HLA in healthy donors. PCR primers comprised 60 Vbeta and 13 Jbeta primers. Sequenced by immunoSEQ multiplex PCR; TCRdb stores in-frame clones only, minus some. The top ten clones hold over 0.65% of a sample with roughly 170,000 clones, approximately 80% of them seen once. The CDR3 spans 14 residues. Looked up from germline, CDR1 is MNHNS and CDR2 is SASEGT. The ends were cut back, 2 bases at V and 4 bases at J, with 6 bases in the middle. Sequencing was done on a sample of PBMCs. The chain uses TRBV6-1 and TRBJ2-6; no firm D call. The TCR was taken from a young woman in good health and CMV-seronegative. The CDR3 is CASSEWPGANVLTF. In nucleotides, the CDR3 is TGTGCCAGCAGTGAATGGCCCGGGGCCAACGTCCTGACTTTC.